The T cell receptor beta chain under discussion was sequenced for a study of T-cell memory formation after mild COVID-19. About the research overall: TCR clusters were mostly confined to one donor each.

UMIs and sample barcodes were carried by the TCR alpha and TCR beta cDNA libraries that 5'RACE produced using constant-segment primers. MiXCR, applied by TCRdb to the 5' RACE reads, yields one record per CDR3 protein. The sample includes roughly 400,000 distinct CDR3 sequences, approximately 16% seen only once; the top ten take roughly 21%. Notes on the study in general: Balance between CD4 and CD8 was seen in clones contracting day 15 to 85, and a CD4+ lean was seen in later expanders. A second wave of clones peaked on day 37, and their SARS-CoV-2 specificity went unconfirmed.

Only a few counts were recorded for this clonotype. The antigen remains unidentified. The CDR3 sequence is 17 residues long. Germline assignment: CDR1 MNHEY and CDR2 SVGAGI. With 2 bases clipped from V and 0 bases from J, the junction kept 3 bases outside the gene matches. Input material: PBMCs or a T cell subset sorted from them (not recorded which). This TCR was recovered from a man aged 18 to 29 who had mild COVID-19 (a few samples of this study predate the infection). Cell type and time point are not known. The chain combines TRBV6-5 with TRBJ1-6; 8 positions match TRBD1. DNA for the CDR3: TGTGCCAGCAGTTACATAACAGGGGGCTCCTATAATTCACCCCTCCACTTT. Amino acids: CASSYITGGSYNSPLHF.